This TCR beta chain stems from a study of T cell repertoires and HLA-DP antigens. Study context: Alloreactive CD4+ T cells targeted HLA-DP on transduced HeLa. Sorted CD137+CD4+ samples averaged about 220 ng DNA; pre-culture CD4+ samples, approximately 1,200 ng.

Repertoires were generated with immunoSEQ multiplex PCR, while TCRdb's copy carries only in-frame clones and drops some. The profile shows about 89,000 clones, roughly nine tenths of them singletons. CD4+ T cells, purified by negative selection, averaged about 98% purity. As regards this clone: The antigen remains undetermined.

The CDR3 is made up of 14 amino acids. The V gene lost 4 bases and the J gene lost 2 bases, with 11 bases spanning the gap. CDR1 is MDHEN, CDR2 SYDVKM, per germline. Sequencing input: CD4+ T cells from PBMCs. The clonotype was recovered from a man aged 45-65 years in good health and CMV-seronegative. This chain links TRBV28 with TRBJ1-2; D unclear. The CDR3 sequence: CASSSPPGNYGYTF. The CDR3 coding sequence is TGTGCCAGCAGTTCCCCCCCGGGAAACTATGGCTACACCTTC.